The 25 T cell receptor beta chains listed next were all sequenced from one sample in a study of cytomegalovirus exposure and HLA in healthy donors. Primers: 60 Vbeta forward and 13 Jbeta reverse. Using immunoSEQ multiplex PCR, the repertoire was profiled, and TCRdb retains in-frame clones only, with some absent. The sample contains about 200,000 clones, roughly 78% of which appear only once. The sequenced sample was PBMCs. The receptors come from a woman aged 30 to 39 in good health and CMV-seropositive.

The rearrangement links TRBV4-3 to TRBJ2-4; 8 bases are shared with TRBD1. The germline CDR1 and CDR2 sequences are LGHNA and YSLEER. The CDR3 sequence is 16 residues long. The J segment lost 0 bases and the V segment lost 4 bases, leaving 5 bases of the junction unmatched. The CDR3 protein is CASSLYRGVAKNIQYF. In nucleotides, the CDR3 is TGCGCCAGCAGCCTTTACAGGGGGGTAGCCAAAAACATTCAGTACTTC.

V gene TRBV19 combines with J gene TRBJ2-7; tentatively, D is TRBD2 (5 bases). Germline CDR1 reads LNHDA; CDR2 reads SQIVND (reference sequence). V was clipped by 0 bases and J by 0 bases, with 12 bases between them. The CDR3 has 16 residues. CDR3 amino acids: CASSIEGSVSSYEQYF. The CDR3 coding sequence is TGTGCCAGTAGTATAGAAGGTAGCGTGAGCTCCTACGAGCAGTACTTC.

The chain has TRBV11-2 and TRBJ2-7, with D possibly TRBD1 on 6 matching bases. This CDR3 has 16 amino acids. Germline CDR1 and CDR2: SGHAT and FQNNGV. Trimming stripped 1 base from V and 2 bases from J, with 15 bases between. CDR3 protein: CASSLGAQGQPYEQYF. The CDR3 DNA sequence: TGTGCCAGCAGCTTAGGGGCACAGGGCCAGCCCTACGAGCAGTACTTC.

CDR3 residues: CASSSLRGYSHEQYF. The CDR3 nucleotides read TGTGCCAGCAGCTCTCTTCGGGGGTATAGCCACGAGCAGTACTTC. The J gene is TRBJ2-7, the V gene TRBV11-3; tentatively, D is TRBD2 (6 bases). Germline V lookup: CDR1 SGHNT, CDR2 YENEEA. With 4 bases removed from V and 5 bases from J, the gap between germline ends came to 18 bases. This CDR3 has 15 amino acids.

The chain recombines TRBV4-2 with TRBJ2-7, with D perhaps matching TRBD1 (5 bases). Trimming stripped 1 base from V and 3 bases from J, with 10 bases between. The CDR3 length is 14 residues. Per germline, CDR1 LGHNA and CDR2 YNFKEQ. CDR3 coding DNA: TGTGCCAGCAGCCAAGGGGGCGCTGGCTACGAGCAGTACTTC. This codes for CASSQGGAGYEQYF.

This rearrangement joins TRBV6-1 to TRBJ2-7; the D gene is possibly TRBD1 (6 bases). Trimming removed 5 bases at V and 3 bases at J, with 17 bases between. There are 15 residues in the CDR3. Germline assignment: CDR1 MNHNS and CDR2 SASEGT. The CDR3 loop reads CASSLQGRILYEQYF. The CDR3 bases are TGTGCCAGCAGTCTACAGGGAAGGATTCTCTACGAGCAGTACTTC.

This clone is medium-sized. The chain links TRBV4-3 to TRBJ1-1; perhaps TRBD1 as D (5 bases). The CDR3 consists of 15 residues. Germline CDR1 is LGHNA and CDR2 is YSLEER. V was trimmed by 0 bases and J by 0 bases, leaving 8 bases between them. CDR3 loop: CASSQEGQMNTEAFF. In DNA, the CDR3 is TGCGCCAGCAGCCAAGAGGGGCAGATGAACACTGAAGCTTTCTTT.

The chain carries TRBV5-1 and TRBJ2-3, with unresolved D. CDR1 SGHRS and CDR2 YFSETQ come from the germline V gene. V was cut by 4 bases and J by 3 bases, with 15 bases left in between. The CDR3 runs to 15 residues. The CDR3 sequence: CASSPPGIGTDTQYF. For the CDR3, the DNA is TGCGCCAGCAGCCCCCCGGGTATAGGTACAGATACGCAGTATTTT.

This clone has just one count. This sequence joins TRBV11-3 and TRBJ2-1; possible D gene TRBD2, 6 bases. Germline V gene sequence: CDR1 SGHNT, CDR2 YENEEA. V was trimmed by 5 bases and J by 4 bases, leaving 18 bases between them. The CDR3 is made up of 16 amino acids. The CDR3 DNA follows: TGTGCCAGCAGCCCTCCAAAAGCGGGCTTATACAATGAGCAGTTCTTC. Its protein product is CASSPPKAGLYNEQFF.

The genes are TRBV9 and TRBJ1-5; D is undetermined. The CDR3 consists of 14 residues. The V end was cut by 2 bases, the J end by 3 bases, with 9 bases between. Germline-derived CDR1 and CDR2 are SGDLS and YYNGEE. CDR3 amino acids: CASSVDTDNQPQHF. DNA of the CDR3: TGTGCCAGCAGCGTCGACACCGACAATCAGCCCCAGCATTTT.

This clone was picked up a small number of times. The chain uses TRBV6-5 and TRBJ2-7; 9 positions agree with TRBD1. This CDR3 region has 15 residues. The V segment lost 3 bases and the J segment 2 bases; nucleotides outside the gene matches: 5. The V gene's germline CDR1 is MNHEY and CDR2 SVGAGI. CDR3 sequence reads: CASSYHRGLAYEQYF. The CDR3 DNA is TGTGCCAGCAGTTATCACAGGGGGCTCGCCTACGAGCAGTACTTC.

J is TRBJ2-7 and V is TRBV19; D not certain. The V end was cut by 0 bases, the J end by 3 bases, with 12 bases between. The CDR3 loop spans 15 amino acids. Germline CDR1 LNHDA, CDR2 SQIVND (reference sequence). CDR3 sequence reads: CASSIDSTAVYEQYF. CDR3 in DNA: TGTGCCAGTAGTATAGATTCTACAGCCGTCTACGAGCAGTACTTC.

V usage is TRBV13 and J usage is TRBJ1-2, with D possibly being TRBD1 (5 bases). The length of the CDR3 is 15 residues. Germline CDR1 PRHDT, CDR2 FYEKMQ (reference sequence). Trimming removed 3 bases at V and 2 bases at J, with 13 bases between. The CDR3 sequence is CASSLWDSGNYGYTF. CDR3 in DNA: TGTGCCAGCAGCTTGTGGGACTCGGGGAACTATGGCTACACCTTC.

The chain carries TRBV4-2 and TRBJ1-1; the match to TRBD1 covers 7 bases. The J segment lost 6 bases and the V segment lost 3 bases, leaving 13 bases of the junction unmatched. The V gene's germline CDR1 is LGHNA and CDR2 YNFKEQ. The CDR3 spans 16 residues. CDR3 in DNA: TGTGCCAGCAGCCAGCCGGGACAGTGGATGGGGGCTGAAGCTTTCTTT. Amino acids: CASSQPGQWMGAEAFF.

CDR3 nucleotide sequence: TGTGCCAGCAGCCCACCCTCGGGCAGGGGGACTTTCTTT. Amino acids: CASSPPSGRGTFF. The chain uses TRBV5-6 and TRBJ1-1; 7 bases fit TRBD1. CDR1 is SGHDT and CDR2 is YYEEEE in the germline V gene. The CDR3 covers 13 residues. Trimming at V came to 4 bases and at J to 12 bases, leaving 12 bases not matched to a gene.

The chain links TRBV2 to TRBJ2-2; D possibly corresponds to TRBD1 (5 bases). This CDR3 has 14 amino acids. CDR1 SNHLY and CDR2 FYNNEI come from the germline V gene. V was shortened by 7 bases and J by 3 bases, with 12 bases between the two germline ends. The CDR3 coding sequence is TGTGCCAGCACCCTCGACAGAGACACCGGGGAGCTGTTTTTT. This translates into CASTLDRDTGELFF.

The V call is TRBV7-9, the J call TRBJ2-3; 11 nucleotides align to TRBD2. With V trimmed by 1 base and J by 2 bases, 2 bases remained unmatched. The CDR3 sequence is 16 residues long. Germline lookup yields CDR1 SEHNR and CDR2 FQNEAQ (reference sequence). The chain's CDR3 is CASSLVLAGVTDTQYF. In DNA form, the CDR3 reads TGTGCCAGCAGCTTAGTACTAGCGGGAGTCACAGATACGCAGTATTTT.

The chain recombines TRBV7-2 with TRBJ2-5, with TRBD1 as a possible D gene (6 bases). Trimming cost V 1 base and J 1 base, with 13 bases left between them. The CDR3 loop spans 16 amino acids. Germline lookup yields CDR1 SGHTA and CDR2 FQGNSA. In DNA, the CDR3 is TGTGCCAGCAGCTTAGGGCCCCAGGGGAGCCAAGAGACCCAGTACTTC. It is translated as CASSLGPQGSQETQYF.

The V call is TRBV13, the J call TRBJ2-7, with 12 bases lining up with TRBD2. Germline loops: CDR1 PRHDT, CDR2 FYEKMQ (reference sequence). V lost 1 base to trimming and J lost 7 bases; unmatched junction nucleotides: 8. The length of the CDR3 is 16 residues. The CDR3 DNA is TGTGCCAGCAGCTTAGAGGCTAGCGGGGGGGCTGGGGAGCAGTACTTC. Its protein is CASSLEASGGAGEQYF.

The rearrangement links TRBV21-1 to TRBJ2-2; TRBD2, the table's D call, was not compared with the DNA. TRBV21-1 is an annotated pseudogene. The CDR3 totals 15 residues. The CDR3 here is CASSKSGVRTGELFF. The CDR3 bases are TGTGCCAGCAGCAAGTCGGGAGTCCGGACCGGGGAGCTGTTTTTT.

V and J are TRBV7-9 and TRBJ1-5; the D gene is possibly TRBD1 (6 bases). The V end lost 5 bases, the J end lost 4 bases, and 6 bases lay between the germline ends. Germline assignment: CDR1 SEHNR and CDR2 FQNEAQ (reference sequence). The CDR3 spans 12 residues. The CDR3 here is CASSQGNQPQHF. The CDR3, as DNA: TGTGCCAGCAGCCAGGGGAATCAGCCCCAGCATTTT.

This sequence joins TRBV2 and TRBJ2-3; D gene uncertain. Trimming took 3 bases from V and 0 from J, leaving 13 bases between them. The CDR3 covers 16 residues. Per the germline V gene, CDR1 is SNHLY and CDR2 is FYNNEI. The CDR3 nucleotides read TGTGCCAGCAGTGATTTTCAGCGATTAAGCACAGATACGCAGTATTTT. This gives the protein CASSDFQRLSTDTQYF.

The rearrangement links TRBV5-6 to TRBJ2-1; D possibly corresponds to TRBD1 (5 bases). V dropped 7 bases and J dropped 9 bases, with 14 bases sitting between them. The CDR3 runs to 12 residues. CDR1 and CDR2 from the germline V gene are SGHDT and YYEEEE. The CDR3 reads CASSYRSVEQFF. The CDR3 nucleotides read TGTGCCAGCTCATACAGGTCGGTTGAGCAGTTCTTC.

The rearrangement links TRBV19 to TRBJ2-6; D is undetermined. The CDR3 has 13 residues. With 3 bases removed from V and 3 bases from J, the gap between germline ends came to 3 bases. Germline V gene lookup returns CDR1 LNHDA and CDR2 SQIVND (reference sequence). The CDR3 nucleotides read TGTGCCAGTAGTATCCGTGGGGCCAACGTCCTGACTTTC. Protein product: CASSIRGANVLTF. Using reference TRBV19 and TRBJ2-6 for the parts outside the CDR3, the full variable domain is DGGITQSPKYLFRKEGQNVTLSCEQNLNHDAMYWYRQDPGQGLRLIYYSQIVNDFQKGDIAEGYSVSREKKESFPLTVTSAQKNPTAFYLCASSIRGANVLTFGAGSRLTVL.

The chain uses TRBV10-3 and TRBJ2-2; 13 bases fit TRBD2. The trim removed 6 bases at V and 8 bases at J, leaving 9 bases unmatched. Germline V lookup: CDR1 ENHRY, CDR2 SYGVKD. The CDR3 loop spans 16 amino acids. The CDR3 loop reads CAISYTSGREPGELFF. CDR3 DNA: TGTGCCATCAGCTATACTAGCGGGAGGGAGCCGGGGGAGCTGTTTTTT.